Shown below are 26 T cell receptor beta chains from a single sample sequenced in a study of blood T cell repertoires in COVID-19. Libraries were prepared by immunoSEQ multiplex PCR; TCRdb keeps only in-frame clonotypes and omits some of them. The table lists some 160,000 clones, approximately 83% of them singletons, with about 1.5% in the top ten. The sample was peripheral blood. The receptor set was obtained from a human donor in a cohort sampled during active COVID-19.

Only a few counts were recorded for this clone. The chain combines TRBV12-3 or TRBV12-4 with TRBJ2-3; possibly TRBD1 for D (6 bases). The germline V and J ends were trimmed by 5 bases and 6 bases, with 12 bases remaining between them. CDR3 length: 13 residues. As DNA, the CDR3 is TGTGCCAGCAGTATACAGGGACCGGATACGCAGTATTTT. As protein: CASSIQGPDTQYF.

A single count supports this clone. The gene calls are TRBV7-9 and TRBJ2-3; the D is unclear. The CDR3 has 12 residues. Germline CDR1 SEHNR, CDR2 FQNEAQ (reference sequence). Deletions cut 6 bases from V and 2 bases from J, with 6 bases between. The CDR3 bases are TGTGCCAGCAGATCCGTCACAGATACGCAGTATTTT. This encodes CASRSVTDTQYF.

The chain couples TRBV28 to TRBJ2-7; 10 positions match TRBD1. With V trimmed by 6 bases and J by 1 base, 6 bases remained unmatched. Germline CDR1 MDHEN, CDR2 SYDVKM. The CDR3 is 15 residues long. CDR3 nucleotide sequence: TGTGCCAGCAGGTTGGGACAGGGGCCTTCCTACGAGCAGTACTTC. This encodes CASRLGQGPSYEQYF.

The chain has TRBV7-8 and TRBJ2-7; 9 bases are a match to TRBD1. The CDR3 is 14 amino acids. Germline CDR1 and CDR2: SGHVS and FQNEAQ. With V trimmed by 5 bases and J by 9 bases, 11 bases remained unmatched. CDR3 nucleotide sequence: TGTGCCAGCAGCCCCCCGGGACAGGGCGGAGGGCAGTACTTC. This gives the protein CASSPPGQGGGQYF.

CDR3 coding DNA: TGTGCCAGCAGCTTGGACAGCTACAATGAGCAGTTCTTC. This gives the protein CASSLDSYNEQFF. V gene TRBV5-4 combines with J gene TRBJ2-1; D remains unclear. Trimming left V 0 bases short and J 3 bases short, with 4 bases between. The CDR3 spans 13 residues. Germline lookup yields CDR1 SGHNT and CDR2 YYREEE (reference sequence).

The genes are TRBV29-1 and TRBJ1-1; no reliable D call. Germline V gene sequence: CDR1 SQVTM, CDR2 ANQGSEA. V was clipped by 5 bases and J by 1 base, with 11 bases between them. CDR3 length: 13 residues. CDR3 in amino acids: CSVLLPGNTEAFF. In DNA form, the CDR3 reads TGCAGCGTTCTTTTACCCGGGAACACTGAAGCTTTCTTT.

The chain employs TRBV2 and TRBJ1-5; perhaps TRBD1 as D (6 bases). Per germline, CDR1 SNHLY and CDR2 FYNNEI. This CDR3 is 12 amino acids long. V lost 8 bases and J 7 bases, leaving 12 bases between the germline ends. CDR3 sequence: CASGGAYQPQHF. In nucleotides, the CDR3 is TGTGCCAGCGGGGGGGCATACCAGCCCCAGCATTTT.

The chain recombines TRBV10-3 with TRBJ2-1, with TRBD1 matching over 9 bases. The CDR3 is made up of 16 amino acids. V dropped 9 bases and J dropped 2; count of bases not matched to a gene: 11. From germline, CDR1 is ENHRY and CDR2 SYGVKD. The CDR3 bases are TGTGCCATAGGGCAGGACAGGGGATCGGCCTACAATGAGCAGTTCTTC. This translates into CAIGQDRGSAYNEQFF.

The rearrangement joins TRBV6-2 or TRBV6-3 to TRBJ2-7; weak D call: TRBD1 (6 bases). CDR3 length: 15 amino acids. Germline values: CDR1 MNHEY, CDR2 SVGEGT. V lost 6 bases, J lost 2 bases, and 17 bases lay in between. The CDR3 region has the DNA TGTGCCAGCAGCCTCAGGGGAGCCTTAACCTACGAGCAGTACTTC. It codes for CASSLRGALTYEQYF.

V gene TRBV6-5 combines with J gene TRBJ2-7; tentative D call: TRBD2 (5 bases). In germline, CDR1 is MNHEY, CDR2 SVGAGI. The CDR3 spans 14 residues. Trimming cost V 10 bases and J 4 bases, with 20 bases left between them. This CDR3 reads CATAERVTAYEQYF. In nucleotides, the CDR3 is TGTGCCACCGCGGAGAGGGTTACAGCGTACGAGCAGTACTTC.

The chain employs TRBV6-6 and TRBJ2-1; 7 bases are a match to TRBD1. This CDR3 is built from 14 residues. The germline CDR1 and CDR2 sequences are MNHNY and SVGAGI (reference sequence). The junction had 2 bases not matched to a gene; V was cut back by 6 bases and J by 0 bases. CDR3 DNA sequence: TGTGCCAGCAGGGGGGACAGCTCCTACAATGAGCAGTTCTTC. It yields the protein CASRGDSSYNEQFF.

The CDR3 coding sequence is TGTGCCAGCAGGTCTCCCGGGACAGGGGGGACTAGAGCAAACGAGCAGTACTTC. Translating gives CASRSPGTGGTRANEQYF. V and J are TRBV27 and TRBJ2-7, with TRBD1 matching 11 bases. This CDR3 contains 18 residues. The V and J ends lost 6 bases and 5 bases, in that order; junction bases with no gene match: 18. Germline V gene data show CDR1 as MNHEY and CDR2 as SMNVEV (reference sequence).

This clone appeared a single time. The V call is TRBV5-1, the J call TRBJ1-4; 10 bases align to TRBD1. Looked up from germline, CDR1 is SGHRS and CDR2 is YFSETQ. This CDR3 has 19 residues. With V trimmed by 4 bases and J by 1 base, 13 bases remained unmatched. In nucleotides, the CDR3 is TGCGCCAGCAGCAAGGCCATGGGACAGGGGAGAAGAACTAATGAAAAACTGTTTTTT. Amino acids: CASSKAMGQGRRTNEKLFF.

V is TRBV2 and J is TRBJ1-2, with TRBD1 identical over 10 bases. This CDR3 spans 13 amino acids. The trim removed 7 bases at V and 7 bases at J, leaving 6 bases unmatched. Germline V lookup: CDR1 SNHLY, CDR2 FYNNEI. CDR3 sequence (DNA): TGTGCCAGCACCCTAGGACAGGGGGGTGGCTACACCTTC. Protein product: CASTLGQGGGYTF. Variable domain in full (rest from reference TRBV2 and TRBJ1-2): EPEVTQTPSHQVTQMGQEVILRCVPISNHLYFYWYRQILGQKVEFLVSFYNNEISEKSEIFDDQFSVERPDGSNFTLKIRSTKLEDSAMYFCASTLGQGGGYTFGSGTRLTVV.

This clone was seen just once. The CDR3 sequence is CASSPTLGATEAFF. The DNA for the CDR3 is TGTGCCAGCAGCCCCACCTTGGGGGCCACTGAAGCTTTCTTT. The rearrangement links TRBV7-9 to TRBJ1-1, with D perhaps TRBD1 (6 bases). In germline, CDR1 is SEHNR, CDR2 FQNEAQ (reference sequence). Trimming removed 5 bases at V and 4 bases at J, with 14 bases between. The CDR3 has 14 residues.

The chain recombines TRBV5-4 with TRBJ1-3, with TRBD1 matching 8 bases. This CDR3 region has 15 residues. In germline, CDR1 is SGHNT, CDR2 YYREEE (reference sequence). The V segment lost 4 bases and the J segment 0 bases; nucleotides outside the gene matches: 3. CDR3 loop: CASSAGTGSGNTIYF. DNA for the CDR3: TGTGCCAGCAGCGCGGGGACAGGCTCTGGAAACACCATATATTTT.

The chain recombines TRBV7-6 with TRBJ2-7, with D possibly matching TRBD1 (6 bases). The CDR3 length is 14 residues. The germline CDR1 and CDR2 sequences are SGHVS and FNYEAQ. Trimming pared 5 bases from V and 2 bases from J, leaving 13 bases between. CDR3 loop: CASSNTGNTYEQYF. The CDR3 DNA reads TGTGCCAGCAGCAATACAGGGAACACCTACGAGCAGTACTTC.

The V call is TRBV6-6, the J call TRBJ2-7, with 7 bases aligning to TRBD1. V lost 6 bases, J lost 0 bases, and 5 bases stayed unmatched. The germline V gene has CDR1 MNHNY and CDR2 SVGAGI (reference sequence). This CDR3 comprises 14 residues. The CDR3 nucleotides are TGTGCCAGCAGCTCCGGGACAGCCTCCTACGAGCAGTACTTC. Translating gives CASSSGTASYEQYF.

The chain combines TRBV9 with TRBJ2-1; perhaps TRBD1 as D (6 bases). Germline V lookup: CDR1 SGDLS, CDR2 YYNGEE. The V and J ends lost 3 bases and 7 bases respectively, with 29 bases between them. CDR3 length: 19 residues. The CDR3 sequence is CASSEAAGDNLFPRNEQFF. CDR3 DNA sequence: TGTGCCAGCAGCGAAGCGGCAGGGGATAATCTTTTTCCTAGGAATGAGCAGTTCTTC.

The CDR3: CASSVGRVSGANVLTF. In nucleotides, the CDR3 is TGTGCCAGCAGCGTAGGACGGGTATCTGGGGCCAACGTCCTGACTTTC. The gene calls are TRBV9 and TRBJ2-6; unclear D gene. In germline, CDR1 is SGDLS, CDR2 YYNGEE. V was clipped by 0 bases and J by 1 base, with 8 bases between them. The CDR3 spans 16 residues.

CDR3 coding DNA: TGTGCCAGCAGCCAAGATTTTGGGGGGGGGCGAGTTTCCCAAGAGACCCAGTACTTC. It yields the protein CASSQDFGGGRVSQETQYF. The chain is built from TRBV4-2 and TRBJ2-5, with D tentatively TRBD2 (7 bases). The V and J ends lost 0 bases and 1 base respectively, with 21 bases between them. This CDR3 spans 19 amino acids. Germline CDR1 and CDR2: LGHNA and YNFKEQ.

CDR3 DNA: TGTGCCAGCAGCTTAGAACAGGGGATCTACGAGCAGTACTTC. Residues: CASSLEQGIYEQYF. The chain links TRBV7-9 to TRBJ2-7; 7 bases are a match to TRBD1. The length of the CDR3 is 14 residues. V was clipped by 1 base and J by 3 bases; unmatched bases: 3. Germline V CDR1 and CDR2: SEHNR, FQNEAQ (reference sequence).

The chain is built from TRBV7-3 and TRBJ2-1; 12 positions agree with TRBD2. Germline CDR1 SGHTA, CDR2 FQGTGA. V dropped 2 bases and J dropped 9; count of bases not matched to a gene: 5. The CDR3 runs 15 residues. As DNA, the CDR3 is TGTGCCAGCAGCTTACGACTAGCGGGAGTGGCTGAGCAGTTCTTC. The encoded protein is CASSLRLAGVAEQFF.

This rearrangement joins TRBV28 to TRBJ1-2; 11 bases match TRBD1. The CDR3 is 15 residues long. The V segment lost 6 bases and the J segment 4 bases; nucleotides outside the gene matches: 7. Germline lookup yields CDR1 MDHEN and CDR2 SYDVKM. The CDR3 bases are TGTGCCAGCAGGCGGGGACAGGGGGTTGTCTATGGCTACACCTTC. Protein: CASRRGQGVVYGYTF.

This chain uses TRBV7-6 with TRBJ2-2; 10 bases line up with TRBD2. V was pared by 5 bases and J by 2 bases, with 5 bases of the junction left unmatched. CDR1 SGHVS and CDR2 FNYEAQ come from the germline V gene. The CDR3 has 16 residues. CDR3 sequence: CASSRPSGRNTGELFF. CDR3 DNA: TGTGCCAGCAGCCGCCCTAGCGGGAGAAACACCGGGGAGCTGTTTTTT.

The chain uses TRBV18 and TRBJ2-6; possibly TRBD2 for D (6 bases). V gave up 5 bases and J gave up 0 bases, with 17 bases separating them. Germline CDR1 and CDR2: KGHSH and LQKENI. This CDR3 spans 18 amino acids. The CDR3: CASSSIGGVGSGANVLTF. The DNA for the CDR3 is TGTGCCAGCTCATCCATCGGAGGGGTTGGCTCTGGGGCCAACGTCCTGACTTTC.